These 17 T cell receptor beta chains were all obtained from the same sample, sequenced in a study of T cells in Graves' hyperthyroidism and ophthalmopathy. Amplified TCR beta CDR3 regions came from RNA transcripts. A first-round RT-PCR of the TCR CDR3 used the HTBI primer set. TCRdb recomputed calls from the multiplex PCR reads with MiXCR, one row per CDR3 protein. This sample yields about 500,000 distinct CDR3 sequences, of which roughly 15% are seen a single time; under 20% belongs to the top ten. The source material was blood. The receptors were gathered from a woman under 30 with Graves' ophthalmopathy.

This clonotype came up many times. The gene calls are TRBV7-2 and TRBJ2-5, with D possibly matching TRBD2 (6 bases). Germline loops: CDR1 SGHTA, CDR2 FQGNSA. Trimming removed 1 base at V and 0 bases at J, with 12 bases between. CDR3 length: 16 residues. The CDR3 here is CASSLGVAVYQETQYF. DNA for the CDR3: TGTGCCAGCAGCTTAGGGGTAGCGGTGTACCAAGAGACCCAGTACTTC.

This clonotype was found many times. The J gene is TRBJ2-3, the V gene TRBV11-2; 7 bases agree with TRBD1. CDR3 length: 15 amino acids. CDR1 SGHAT and CDR2 FQNNGV come from the germline V gene. Germline trimming cut 0 bases from V and 5 bases from J; bases unmatched to any gene: 5. The CDR3 DNA reads as TGTGCCAGCAGCTTAGATGTTGGGACAGTAGATACGCAGTATTTT. It specifies CASSLDVGTVDTQYF. Based on the CDR3 plus reference TRBV11-2 and TRBJ2-3, the full variable domain is EAGVAQSPRYKIIEKRQSVAFWCNPISGHATLYWYQQILGQGPKLLIQFQNNGVVDDSQLPKDRFSAERLKGVDSTLKIQPAKLEDSAVYLCASSLDVGTVDTQYFGPGTRLTVL.

This clonotype was seen only a few times. The chain recombines TRBV5-1 with TRBJ2-1; the D is unclear. The CDR3 is 15 residues long. From germline, CDR1 is SGHRS and CDR2 YFSETQ. The V end lost 0 bases, the J end lost 7 bases, and 14 bases lay between the germline ends. This chain's CDR3 is CASSLDTTSRNEQFF. The CDR3 bases are TGCGCCAGCAGCTTGGACACTACCAGTAGGAATGAGCAGTTCTTC.

As concerns this clonotype: A much larger clone is a single base away; this may be a read error. This CDR3 is CASGDLGAGGPNEQFF. The CDR3 region has the DNA TGTGCCAGCGGCGACCTTGGGGCGGGAGGGCCCAATGAGCAGTTCTTC. This chain links TRBV7-9 with TRBJ2-1; 9 bases line up with TRBD2. The ends lost 8 bases at V and 6 bases at J; junction bases unmatched: 14. Germline loops: CDR1 SEHNR, CDR2 FQNEAQ (reference sequence). The CDR3 is made up of 16 amino acids.

This clonotype was seen many times. The V and J genes are TRBV7-2 and TRBJ2-4; possibly TRBD2 for D (7 bases). Trimming stripped 1 base from V and 1 base from J, with 17 bases between. Germline V gives CDR1 SGHTA, CDR2 FQGNSA. The CDR3 runs to 18 residues. CDR3 nucleotide sequence: TGTGCCAGCAGCTTAGGACTTGCGGGGGCGAAGGCCAAAAACATTCAGTACTTC. This encodes CASSLGLAGAKAKNIQYF.

This clonotype was found a few times. V is TRBV5-1 and J is TRBJ2-7; TRBD2 aligns across 11 bases. J gave up 5 bases and V 6 bases, and 7 bases lay outside the gene matches. Germline CDR1 is SGHRS and CDR2 is YFSETQ. This CDR3 has 14 residues. The CDR3 DNA reads TGCGCCAGCAAACTGACTAGCGGGGTCCACGAGCAGTACTTC. Translation gives CASKLTSGVHEQYF. Complete variable domain (other parts from reference TRBV5-1 and TRBJ2-7): KAGVTQTPRYLIKTRGQQVTLSCSPISGHRSVSWYQQTPGQGLQFLFEYFSETQRNKGNFPGRFSGRQFSNSRSEMNVSTLELGDSALYLCASKLTSGVHEQYFGPGTRLTVT.

The rearrangement joins TRBV27 to TRBJ1-1, with unresolved D. The CDR3 runs 15 residues. Germline CDR1 is MNHEY and CDR2 is SMNVEV (reference sequence). Between the trimmed V and J ends, which lost 0 bases and 3 bases, there was a span of 11 bases. The CDR3 here is CASSLSVYQYTEAFF. As DNA, the CDR3 is TGTGCCAGCAGTTTATCTGTATACCAATACACTGAAGCTTTCTTT.

The chain has TRBV15 and TRBJ2-1; weak D call: TRBD2 (5 bases). Trimming took off 5 bases at V and 2 bases at J, with 13 bases between the two ends. CDR1 LNHNV and CDR2 YYDKDF come from the germline V gene (reference sequence). The CDR3 has 15 amino acids. CDR3: CATSPRTETYNEQFF. The CDR3 DNA sequence: TGTGCCACCAGCCCAAGGACTGAGACCTACAATGAGCAGTTCTTC.

This clonotype was detected many times. The CDR3 spells CASRMGAYGYTF. The CDR3 DNA reads TGTGCCAGCAGAATGGGCGCCTATGGCTACACCTTC. V usage is TRBV27 and J usage is TRBJ1-2; D ambiguous. Germline CDR1 MNHEY, CDR2 SMNVEV (reference sequence). Trimming cost V 6 bases and J 4 bases, with 9 bases left between them. The CDR3 sequence is 12 residues long.

This chain links TRBV5-1 with TRBJ1-3; D gene unclear. Per the germline V gene, CDR1 is SGHRS and CDR2 is YFSETQ. This CDR3 has 14 amino acids. V shed 8 bases and J shed 0 bases, with 12 bases lying between them. CDR3 protein: CASGGVDSGNTIYF. DNA for the CDR3: TGCGCCAGTGGTGGGGTGGACTCTGGAAACACCATATATTTT.

Ten or more counts support this clonotype. The V gene is TRBV6-5, the J gene TRBJ2-7; D gene uncertain. The ends were cut back, 0 bases at V and 1 base at J, with 13 bases in the middle. CDR1 and CDR2 from the germline V gene are MNHEY and SVGAGI. This CDR3 comprises 16 residues. The DNA of the CDR3 is TGTGCCAGCAGTTACTCATCTGGCGACGGATCCTACGAGCAGTACTTC. Encoded protein: CASSYSSGDGSYEQYF.

The V and J genes are TRBV27 and TRBJ2-1; 7 bases align to TRBD2. This CDR3 is 16 amino acids long. V lost 5 bases, J lost 10 bases, and 17 bases stayed unmatched. In germline, CDR1 is MNHEY, CDR2 SMNVEV (reference sequence). CDR3: CASSPTLSGVLREQFF. DNA of the CDR3: TGTGCCAGCAGTCCCACCCTGAGCGGGGTACTGCGGGAGCAGTTCTTC.

This chain links TRBV15 with TRBJ1-6, with a possible D match to TRBD1 (5 bases). V was trimmed by 0 bases and J by 4 bases, leaving 10 bases between them. The CDR3 spans 16 residues. Germline CDR1 LNHNV, CDR2 YYDKDF (reference sequence). In nucleotides, the CDR3 is TGTGCCACCAGCAGAGATAGTGGGGCATATAATTCACCCCTCCACTTT. Its protein is CATSRDSGAYNSPLHF.

There are many counts of this clonotype. The chain uses TRBV18 and TRBJ2-5; no clear D. This CDR3 region has 13 residues. Germline values: CDR1 KGHSH, CDR2 LQKENI. Trimming left V 1 base short and J 2 bases short, with 5 bases between. The CDR3 loop reads CASSPQVQETQYF. CDR3 DNA: TGTGCCAGCTCACCACAGGTGCAAGAGACCCAGTACTTC.

The table lists this clonotype with a few counts. The rearrangement links TRBV20-1 to TRBJ2-7, with 9 nucleotides matching TRBD1. Germline V gives CDR1 DFQATT, CDR2 SNEGSKA (reference sequence). J gave up 3 bases and V 4 bases, and 4 bases lay outside the gene matches. The CDR3 totals 13 residues. The CDR3 region has the DNA TGCAGTGCTAAGGACAGGGGTCGCTACGAGCAGTACTTC. Its translation: CSAKDRGRYEQYF.

The chain combines TRBV29-1 with TRBJ2-7, with a tentative D call TRBD2 (6 bases). V gave up 6 bases and J gave up 2 bases, with 14 bases separating them. Germline loops: CDR1 SQVTM, CDR2 ANQGSEA. There are 13 residues in the CDR3. The CDR3 DNA reads as TGCAGCGTACGGTCGACTAGAACCTACGAGCAGTACTTC. Translated: CSVRSTRTYEQYF.

This clonotype was seen repeatedly, ten times or more. As DNA, the CDR3 is TGTGCCAGTACCCCTTGGGACGGTTACAATGAGCAGTTCTTC. Protein: CASTPWDGYNEQFF. V is TRBV19 and J is TRBJ2-1; D tentatively fits TRBD1 or TRBD2 (5 bases each). The V end lost 7 bases, the J end lost 4 bases, and 14 bases lay between the germline ends. From germline, CDR1 is LNHDA and CDR2 SQIVND (reference sequence). The CDR3 spans 14 residues.